The next 19 T cell receptor beta chains were all read from a single sample in a study of blood T cell repertoires in COVID-19. Here immunoSEQ multiplex PCR was the method, and the copy in TCRdb shows in-frame clones only, minus some. The sample records about 120,000 clones, around 85% being singletons. Sequenced input: peripheral blood. These receptors were collected from a human donor in a cohort sampled during active COVID-19.

The V gene is TRBV5-3, the J gene TRBJ2-3; D ambiguous. TRBV5-3 is an open reading frame, and its role is uncertain. The V and J ends lost 0 bases and 2 bases respectively, with 10 bases between them. The CDR3 covers 15 residues. The CDR3 DNA reads as TGTGCCAGAAGCTTGGCGCCCGGGTACACAGATACGCAGTATTTT. Translated: CARSLAPGYTDTQYF.

The chain joins TRBV6-5 to TRBJ2-3; possible D gene TRBD2, 6 bases. The V gene's germline CDR1 is MNHEY and CDR2 SVGAGI. V was pared by 7 bases and J by 2 bases, with 13 bases between. The CDR3 totals 14 residues. CDR3 residues: CASTRRGTTDTQYF. In DNA form, the CDR3 reads TGTGCCAGCACCCGACGGGGGACCACAGATACGCAGTATTTT.

This clone was seen just once. The V call is TRBV29-1, the J call TRBJ2-7, with D perhaps TRBD1 (5 bases). Trimming removed 7 bases from V and 6 bases from J, with 19 bases in between. This CDR3 is built from 13 residues. Per germline, CDR1 SQVTM and CDR2 ANQGSEA. CDR3 nucleotide sequence: TGCAGCGCCCTACCTACAGGCTTAGGCGAGCAGTACTTC. It encodes CSALPTGLGEQYF.

This clone was seen once. This chain connects TRBV2 to TRBJ1-1; D is ambiguous. Germline V gene data show CDR1 as SNHLY and CDR2 as FYNNEI. This CDR3 is 14 amino acids long. The V end was cut by 4 bases, the J end by 1 base, with 10 bases between. CDR3: CASSVGNPNTEAFF. The CDR3 bases are TGTGCCAGCAGTGTGGGCAACCCGAACACTGAAGCTTTCTTT.

V gene TRBV7-6 combines with J gene TRBJ1-2, with a tentative D call TRBD1 (5 bases). Germline V CDR1 and CDR2: SGHVS, FNYEAQ. CDR3 length: 14 amino acids. Trimming pared 4 bases from V and 4 bases from J, leaving 13 bases between. CDR3 loop: CASSSQGLAYGYTF. In nucleotides, the CDR3 is TGTGCCAGCAGCTCCCAGGGTTTGGCCTATGGCTACACCTTC.

In this sample, this clone turned up once. The gene calls are TRBV14 and TRBJ1-2; 8 bases line up with TRBD1. Germline lookup yields CDR1 SGHDN and CDR2 FVKESK. After removal of 6 bases from V and 5 bases from J, the junction contained 5 bases not matched to a gene. The CDR3 is 13 amino acids. CDR3 sequence: CASRSGTGYGYTF. In nucleotides, the CDR3 is TGTGCCAGCAGGTCCGGGACAGGATATGGCTACACCTTC.

The J gene is TRBJ2-1, the V gene TRBV9, with 8 nucleotides matching TRBD1. Germline values: CDR1 SGDLS, CDR2 YYNGEE. Germline trimming cut 3 bases from V and 4 bases from J; bases unmatched to any gene: 9. CDR3 length equals 16 residues. The CDR3 here is CASSAFGQGAYNEQFF. CDR3 DNA: TGTGCCAGCAGCGCGTTCGGACAGGGTGCATACAATGAGCAGTTCTTC.

The V call is TRBV15, the J call TRBJ2-1; 11 bases fit TRBD2. In germline, CDR1 is LNHNV, CDR2 YYDKDF (reference sequence). V dropped 0 bases and J dropped 9; count of bases not matched to a gene: 13. CDR3 size: 18 residues. For the CDR3, the DNA is TGTGCCACCAGCAGAGATGAGGGACTAGCGGCAGGGAGGGGTGAGCAGTTCTTC. Translated: CATSRDEGLAAGRGEQFF.

This chain connects TRBV6-5 to TRBJ2-7; 7 bases map to TRBD1. The CDR3 consists of 14 residues. CDR1 is MNHEY and CDR2 is SVGAGI in the germline V gene. Trimming cost V 2 bases and J 6 bases; bases outside gene matches: 7. CDR3 region: CASSYTLDRAEQYF. The CDR3 DNA is TGTGCCAGCAGTTACACCCTAGACAGGGCCGAGCAGTACTTC.

The CDR3 DNA follows: TGCAGTGCTAGTTCCAGCGGACTCCTTGGCACAGATACGCAGTATTTT. Its protein is CSASSSGLLGTDTQYF. J is TRBJ2-3 and V is TRBV20-1; tentatively, D is TRBD2 (5 bases). V gave up 3 bases and J gave up 1 base, with 17 bases separating them. The CDR3 consists of 16 residues. Germline CDR1 reads DFQATT; CDR2 reads SNEGSKA (reference sequence).

This chain links TRBV7-9 with TRBJ1-2; tentatively, D is TRBD1 (6 bases). Trimming took 4 bases from V and 5 from J, leaving 11 bases between them. Germline V CDR1 and CDR2: SEHNR, FQNEAQ (reference sequence). The length of the CDR3 is 13 residues. CDR3 bases: TGTGCCAGCAGCTCAGAGGGGGGGTATGGCTACACCTTC. It yields the protein CASSSEGGYGYTF.

The CDR3, as DNA: TGTGCCACCAGCAGAGATCGGGGCAGGGGGTACACCTTC. As protein: CATSRDRGRGYTF. The genes are TRBV15 and TRBJ1-2, with 7 nucleotides matching TRBD1. CDR3 length equals 13 residues. V shed 0 bases, J shed 11 bases, and the junction held 6 bases outside the gene matches. Per the germline V gene, CDR1 is LNHNV and CDR2 is YYDKDF (reference sequence).

This chain links TRBV5-4 with TRBJ2-3; D might be TRBD2 (5 bases). The germline CDR1 and CDR2 sequences are SGHNT and YYREEE (reference sequence). The CDR3 extends over 14 amino acids. V lost 3 bases and J lost 3, with 11 bases in between. The CDR3, as DNA: TGTGCCAGCAGCTGGCCCGGGGAAACAGATACGCAGTATTTT. Amino acid sequence: CASSWPGETDTQYF. The full variable domain, its missing parts supplied by reference TRBV5-4 and TRBJ2-3, is ETGVTQSPTHLIKTRGQQVTLRCSSQSGHNTVSWYQQALGQGPQFIFQYYREEENGRGNFPPRFSGLQFPNYSSELNVNALELDDSALYLCASSWPGETDTQYFGPGTRLTVL.

J is TRBJ1-5 and V is TRBV10-3; 8 bases match TRBD1. Germline CDR1 ENHRY, CDR2 SYGVKD. V dropped 10 bases and J dropped 7; count of bases not matched to a gene: 12. The CDR3 length is 14 residues. Here the CDR3 reads CATLDGQGGQPQHF. CDR3 in DNA: TGTGCCACCCTAGATGGACAGGGAGGGCAGCCCCAGCATTTT.

The table lists this clone with a count of one. Mismatch with germline at one junction end may stem from a read error. The chain couples TRBV12-3 or TRBV12-4 to TRBJ2-7; TRBD1 matches 8 bases. The CDR3 is 13 residues long. This CDR3 reads CASTPGGDRKKNF. CDR3 nucleotides: TGTGCCAGCACCCCTGGCGGGGACAGGAAAAAGAACTTC.

The chain carries TRBV6-2 or TRBV6-3 and TRBJ2-1; D gene unclear. V was shortened by 3 bases and J by 0 bases, with 9 bases between the two germline ends. Germline V gene lookup returns CDR1 MNHEY and CDR2 SVGEGT. CDR3 length: 15 residues. This chain's CDR3 is CASSYKASSYNEQFF. Written as DNA, the CDR3 is TGTGCCAGCAGTTATAAGGCTAGCTCCTACAATGAGCAGTTCTTC.

V gene TRBV27 combines with J gene TRBJ1-2; TRBD1 matches at 7 bases. The CDR3 is made up of 13 amino acids. The V and J ends lost 6 bases and 4 bases, in that order; junction bases with no gene match: 5. Looked up from germline, CDR1 is MNHEY and CDR2 is SMNVEV (reference sequence). CDR3 region: CASRETGSYGYTF. CDR3 in DNA: TGTGCCAGCAGGGAGACAGGGAGCTATGGCTACACCTTC.

There are a few counts of this clone. V gene TRBV11-3 combines with J gene TRBJ2-1, with a weak D call TRBD2 (5 bases). The V end was cut by 3 bases, the J end by 8 bases, with 17 bases between. Germline V gives CDR1 SGHNT, CDR2 YENEEA. The length of the CDR3 is 15 residues. CDR3: CASSLSSSQVDEQFF. The DNA of the CDR3 is TGTGCCAGCAGCTTGTCTAGCAGCCAAGTGGATGAGCAGTTCTTC.

This chain joins TRBV6-1 and TRBJ1-1; no definite D call. The germline V gene has CDR1 MNHNS and CDR2 SASEGT. CDR3 size: 14 residues. V was trimmed by 2 bases and J by 7 bases, leaving 14 bases between them. CDR3 protein: CASSELIGLSEAFF. The DNA of the CDR3 is TGTGCCAGCAGTGAATTAATTGGTTTGAGTGAAGCTTTCTTT.